This T cell receptor beta chain was sequenced in a study of blood T cell repertoires in COVID-19. Study background: There were acute and convalescent COVID-19 samples, and they came from the United States, Italy and Spain. In each case, the material was cDNA or gDNA derived from T cells, B-cell-depleted T cells, or PBMCs.

The CDR3 consists of 13 residues. Germline V gene sequence: CDR1 ENHRY, CDR2 SYGVKD. The germline V and J ends were trimmed by 6 bases and 7 bases, with 12 bases remaining between them. The method was immunoSEQ multiplex PCR; TCRdb's version includes in-frame clones alone and lacks a portion of them. The table lists roughly 130,000 clones, 60% to 85% of them singletons. This TCR was recovered from a man aged 50-59 years with acute or convalescent COVID-19. V and J are TRBV10-3 and TRBJ2-2; D is possibly TRBD1 (6 bases). The sequenced sample consisted of peripheral blood. This CDR3 reads CAISNRVSGELFF. The CDR3 nucleotides read TGTGCCATCAGCAACAGGGTGAGCGGGGAGCTGTTTTTT.